This TCR beta chain was captured in a study of T cell responses to AZD1222 COVID-19 vaccine. General study points: At baseline, seropositivity was found in only 6 or 7 AZD1222 recipients. Regions 160-218 and 743-854 held dominance among vaccine-associated CD4 TCRs, which spanned spike.

TCRdb keeps only in-frame clones here, not all; method: immunoSEQ multiplex PCR. Among approximately 70,000 clones listed, 80% to 85% were seen once. CDR3 length: 17 residues. Turning to this clone: The target antigen is unknown.

The sample here was peripheral blood, taken on day 0 of AZD1222 vaccination. The sequence was obtained from an adult in good health. The V gene is TRBV21-1, the J gene TRBJ2-2; TRBD1, as called in the table, went unchecked against the DNA. TRBV21-1 counts as a pseudogene. The CDR3 region is CATIRDRGLPNTGELFF. The CDR3 bases are TGTGCCACCATCCGGGACAGGGGGCTTCCGAACACCGGGGAGCTGTTTTTT.